The 19 T cell receptor beta chains given below trace back to one sample, sequenced in a study of Tregs in tolerant kidney transplant recipients. Only in-frame clones appear in the TCRdb table, and some are missing; sequencing was by immunoSEQ multiplex PCR. The sample's table shows 50,000 or so clones. The material sequenced was CD4+ T cells from blood, taken before the transplant. The source of these receptors is a human donor who received a combined kidney and bone marrow transplant.

Concerning this clone: The observed sequence ends 3 residues before the CDR3 terminus, with the missing tail filled in from the germline J gene. The V call is TRBV10-2, the J call TRBJ1-1, with D possibly matching TRBD1 (6 bases). Trimming removed 2 bases from V and 5 bases from J, with 18 bases in between. Germline lookup yields CDR1 WSHSY and CDR2 SAAADI. The CDR3 contains 16 residues. The CDR3 spells CASSEARFNRATEAFF. The covered CDR3 bases are TGCGCCAGCAGTGAGGCACGATTTAACAGGGCGACTGAA.

As regards this clone: The DNA ends 3 residues before the CDR3 does, and the rest of the CDR3 is filled in from the germline J gene. This chain uses TRBV18 with TRBJ1-1, with D uncertain. The CDR3 extends over 12 amino acids. Germline CDR1 reads KGHSH; CDR2 reads LQKENI. The V end lost 4 bases, the J end lost 6 bases, and 9 bases lay between the germline ends. CDR3 loop: CASSRGPAEAFF. The CDR3 bases that were read are TGTGCCAGCTCACGCGGCCCCGCTGAA.

For this clone: Coverage ceases 3 residues before the CDR3 finishes, and the germline J gene fills in the end. The rearrangement uses TRBV29-1 and TRBJ2-2; TRBD2 agrees at 7 bases. J gave up 1 base and V 7 bases, and 9 bases lay outside the gene matches. Germline values: CDR1 SQVTM, CDR2 ANQGSEA. The CDR3 runs to 15 residues. The CDR3 sequence is CSAFPPGGNTGELFF. The CDR3 DNA, read in part, is TGCAGCGCCTTCCCCCCGGGGGGGAACACCGGGGAG.

On this clone itself: The read terminates 3 residues ahead of where the CDR3 ends, so the germline J gene completes it. J is TRBJ2-1 and V is TRBV7-2; the D is unclear. CDR1 and CDR2 from the germline V gene are SGHTA and FQGNSA. This CDR3 spans 12 amino acids. Trimming stripped 7 bases from V and 9 bases from J, with 13 bases between. The sequenced CDR3 bases are TGTGCCAGCACCTTCCACCCGGGTGAG. Its protein product is CASTFHPGE. The whole CDR3 protein is CASTFHPGEQFF.

Concerning this clone itself: The read terminates 3 residues ahead of where the CDR3 ends, so the germline J gene completes it. The chain joins TRBV2 to TRBJ1-4; 9 bases are a match to TRBD1. The junction had 4 bases not matched to a gene; V was cut back by 4 bases and J by 4 bases. The CDR3 spans 15 residues. Germline CDR1 SNHLY, CDR2 FYNNEI. CDR3 DNA, as far as it was read: TGTGCCAGCAGTGCCGGGACAGGGCATAATGAAAAA. Translated: CASSAGTGHNEK. The whole CDR3 sequence reads CASSAGTGHNEKLFF.

A remark on this clone: The missing CDR3 end, 3 residues past where the read stops, is filled in from the germline J gene. The rearrangement links TRBV6-1 to TRBJ1-5; D perhaps matches TRBD1 (5 bases). The CDR3 length is 14 residues. The germline V gene has CDR1 MNHNS and CDR2 SASEGT. Trimming pared 4 bases from V and 6 bases from J, leaving 13 bases between. The CDR3 here is CASSGYRMFQPQHF. Incomplete CDR3 DNA: TGTGCCAGCAGTGGATACAGGATGTTTCAGCCC.

A note on this clone: The read gets to within 3 residues of the CDR3 end, and the germline J gene fills in the rest. The gene calls are TRBV19 and TRBJ1-5; a weak D match, TRBD1 (5 bases). The germline CDR1 and CDR2 sequences are LNHDA and SQIVND (reference sequence). The CDR3 runs 14 residues. V lost 5 bases, J lost 7 bases, and 15 bases lay in between. CDR3 in amino acids: CASSEQASGQPQHF. Partial CDR3 DNA: TGTGCCAGTAGTGAACAGGCCTCCGGGCAGCCC.

In regard to this clone: The read is 3 residues too short to cover the CDR3 end, so that end is filled in from the germline J gene. The rearrangement joins TRBV6-1 to TRBJ1-1, with D maybe TRBD1 (5 bases). CDR3 length: 14 amino acids. Trimming cost V 4 bases and J 1 base, with 10 bases left between them. Germline values: CDR1 MNHNS, CDR2 SASEGT. The CDR3 protein is CASSVGGSNTEAFF. The part of the CDR3 DNA that was read is TGTGCCAGCAGTGTTGGGGGGTCGAACACTGAA.

Remarks on this clone: The CDR3 extends 3 residues past the end of the read, so its final part is completed from the germline J gene. This chain joins TRBV7-2 and TRBJ2-7; TRBD1 matches 11 bases. The V segment lost 5 bases and the J segment 6 bases; nucleotides outside the gene matches: 9. Germline CDR1 reads SGHTA; CDR2 reads FQGNSA. This CDR3 has 15 amino acids. The sequenced CDR3 bases are TGTGCCAGCAGCCCCCGAGGACAGGGGGCCGGCGAG. It specifies CASSPRGQGAGE. From start to end, the CDR3 is CASSPRGQGAGEQYF.

CDR3 DNA (partial): TGCAGCGTTGGGCTAGGAAAGGCAGATACG. Protein sequence: CSVGLGKADT. In full, the CDR3 is CSVGLGKADTQYF. The V call is TRBV29-1, the J call TRBJ2-3; D is undetermined. Read data end 3 residues before the CDR3 end; the end is taken from the germline J gene. There are 13 residues in the CDR3. CDR1 and CDR2 (germline): SQVTM, ANQGSEA. V was pared by 4 bases and J by 4 bases, with 12 bases between.

Turning to this clone: The read stops 3 residues short of the end of the CDR3; the missing end is completed from the germline J gene. The chain couples TRBV10-3 to TRBJ2-7, with D uncertain. Germline CDR1 is ENHRY and CDR2 is SYGVKD. CDR3 length: 11 residues. Trimming removed 3 bases from V and 5 bases from J, with 5 bases in between. The sequenced part of the CDR3 DNA is TGTGCCATCAGTGAAGGTAACGAG. This translates into CAISEGNE. The entire CDR3 protein reads CAISEGNEQYF.

Regarding this clone: From the germline J gene comes the end of the CDR3, since the read stops 3 residues before it. This CDR3 is also generated by other DNA sequences in the sample. The chain couples TRBV5-1 to TRBJ2-5, with no clear D. The germline V gene encodes CDR1 SGHRS and CDR2 YFSETQ. Trimming pared 1 base from V and 2 bases from J, leaving 6 bases between. This CDR3 is 13 amino acids long. CDR3 bases read: TGCGCCAGCAGCTTGCGGTTACAAGAGACC. It is translated as CASSLRLQET. The complete CDR3 reads CASSLRLQETQYF.

Notes on this clone: Coverage ceases 3 residues before the CDR3 finishes, and the germline J gene fills in the end. V is TRBV5-6 and J is TRBJ1-1, with TRBD1 matching over 7 bases. Per germline, CDR1 SGHDT and CDR2 YYEEEE. The CDR3 runs to 13 residues. The ends lost 6 bases at V and 1 base at J; junction bases unmatched: 3. CDR3 region: CASMDRPNTEAFF. CDR3 bases read: TGTGCCAGCATGGACAGGCCGAACACTGAA. The full variable domain, with the rest looked up from reference TRBV5-6 and TRBJ1-1, is DAGVTQSPTHLIKTRGQQVTLRCSPKSGHDTVSWYQQALGQGPQFIFQYYEEEERQRGNFPDRFSGHQFPNYSSELNVNALLLGDSALYLCASMDRPNTEAFFGQGTRLTVV.

The CDR3 protein is CASSTIEAYSPLHF. The sequenced part of the CDR3 DNA is TGTGCCAGTAGCACAATCGAGGCTTACTCACCC. The chain couples TRBV19 to TRBJ1-6; D is undetermined. Read sequence stops 3 residues before the CDR3 end, and the germline J gene provides the missing end. The CDR3 covers 14 residues. V lost 6 bases, J lost 10 bases, and 16 bases lay in between. The germline V gene encodes CDR1 LNHDA and CDR2 SQIVND (reference sequence). Combining the CDR3 with reference TRBV19 and TRBJ1-6 gives the whole variable domain DGGITQSPKYLFRKEGQNVTLSCEQNLNHDAMYWYRQDPGQGLRLIYYSQIVNDFQKGDIAEGYSVSREKKESFPLTVTSAQKNPTAFYLCASSTIEAYSPLHFGNGTRLTVT.

Concerning this clone itself: With the read ending 3 residues before the CDR3 end, the germline J gene is used to fill in that end. The gene calls are TRBV5-1 and TRBJ1-3; TRBD1 matches at 7 bases. The CDR3 length is 15 residues. The junction had 5 bases not matched to a gene; V was cut back by 2 bases and J by 3 bases. Germline V CDR1 and CDR2: SGHRS, YFSETQ. CDR3 DNA (partial): TGCGCCAGCAGCTTCTCCGGACAGGATGGAAACACC. The encoded protein is CASSFSGQDGNT. The CDR3, in full, reads CASSFSGQDGNTIYF.

Concerning this clone: The sequence runs out 3 residues before the end of the CDR3; the remainder is reconstructed from the germline J gene. The chain employs TRBV6-2 or TRBV6-3 and TRBJ2-3; tentatively, D is TRBD2 (6 bases). The CDR3 runs to 13 residues. The germline V gene encodes CDR1 MNHEY and CDR2 SVGEGT. Between the trimmed V and J ends, which lost 8 bases and 6 bases, there was a span of 15 bases. CDR3 amino acids: CASRLASRDTQYF. The sequenced CDR3 bases are TGTGCCAGCCGCCTAGCGTCTAGGGATACG.

Of note for this clone: The read stops 3 residues short of the end of the CDR3; the missing end is completed from the germline J gene. The rearrangement links TRBV6-2 or TRBV6-3 to TRBJ2-3; D gene ambiguous. The CDR3 sequence is 11 residues long. V was shortened by 4 bases and J by 5 bases, with 4 bases between the two germline ends. Germline V gene lookup returns CDR1 MNHEY and CDR2 SVGEGT. The part of the CDR3 DNA that was read is TGTGCCAGCAGTTCCCGAGATACG. Amino acids: CASSSRDT. The full CDR3 reads CASSSRDTQYF.

The CDR3 loop is CASSLHPGTGRSSYNSPLHF. Incomplete CDR3 DNA: TGTGCCAGCAGCCTTCACCCCGGGACAGGGAGAAGCTCCTATAATTCACCC. The chain employs TRBV4-2 and TRBJ1-6; 9 bases map to TRBD1. The read comes to an end 3 residues before the CDR3 does, leaving the germline J gene to fill in the end. The ends lost 4 bases at V and 0 bases at J; junction bases unmatched: 13. The CDR3 covers 20 residues. Per the germline V gene, CDR1 is LGHNA and CDR2 is YNFKEQ.

With respect to this clone: The observed sequence ends 3 residues before the CDR3 terminus, with the missing tail filled in from the germline J gene. The rearrangement joins TRBV6-2 or TRBV6-3 to TRBJ2-3, with D possibly being TRBD2 (5 bases). V was pared by 4 bases and J by 0 bases, with 8 bases between. There are 14 residues in the CDR3. Germline CDR1 reads MNHEY; CDR2 reads SVGEGT. The CDR3 bases that were read are TGTGCCAGCAGTTTCGGACTTAGCACAGATACG. It specifies CASSFGLSTDT. The whole CDR3 protein is CASSFGLSTDTQYF.